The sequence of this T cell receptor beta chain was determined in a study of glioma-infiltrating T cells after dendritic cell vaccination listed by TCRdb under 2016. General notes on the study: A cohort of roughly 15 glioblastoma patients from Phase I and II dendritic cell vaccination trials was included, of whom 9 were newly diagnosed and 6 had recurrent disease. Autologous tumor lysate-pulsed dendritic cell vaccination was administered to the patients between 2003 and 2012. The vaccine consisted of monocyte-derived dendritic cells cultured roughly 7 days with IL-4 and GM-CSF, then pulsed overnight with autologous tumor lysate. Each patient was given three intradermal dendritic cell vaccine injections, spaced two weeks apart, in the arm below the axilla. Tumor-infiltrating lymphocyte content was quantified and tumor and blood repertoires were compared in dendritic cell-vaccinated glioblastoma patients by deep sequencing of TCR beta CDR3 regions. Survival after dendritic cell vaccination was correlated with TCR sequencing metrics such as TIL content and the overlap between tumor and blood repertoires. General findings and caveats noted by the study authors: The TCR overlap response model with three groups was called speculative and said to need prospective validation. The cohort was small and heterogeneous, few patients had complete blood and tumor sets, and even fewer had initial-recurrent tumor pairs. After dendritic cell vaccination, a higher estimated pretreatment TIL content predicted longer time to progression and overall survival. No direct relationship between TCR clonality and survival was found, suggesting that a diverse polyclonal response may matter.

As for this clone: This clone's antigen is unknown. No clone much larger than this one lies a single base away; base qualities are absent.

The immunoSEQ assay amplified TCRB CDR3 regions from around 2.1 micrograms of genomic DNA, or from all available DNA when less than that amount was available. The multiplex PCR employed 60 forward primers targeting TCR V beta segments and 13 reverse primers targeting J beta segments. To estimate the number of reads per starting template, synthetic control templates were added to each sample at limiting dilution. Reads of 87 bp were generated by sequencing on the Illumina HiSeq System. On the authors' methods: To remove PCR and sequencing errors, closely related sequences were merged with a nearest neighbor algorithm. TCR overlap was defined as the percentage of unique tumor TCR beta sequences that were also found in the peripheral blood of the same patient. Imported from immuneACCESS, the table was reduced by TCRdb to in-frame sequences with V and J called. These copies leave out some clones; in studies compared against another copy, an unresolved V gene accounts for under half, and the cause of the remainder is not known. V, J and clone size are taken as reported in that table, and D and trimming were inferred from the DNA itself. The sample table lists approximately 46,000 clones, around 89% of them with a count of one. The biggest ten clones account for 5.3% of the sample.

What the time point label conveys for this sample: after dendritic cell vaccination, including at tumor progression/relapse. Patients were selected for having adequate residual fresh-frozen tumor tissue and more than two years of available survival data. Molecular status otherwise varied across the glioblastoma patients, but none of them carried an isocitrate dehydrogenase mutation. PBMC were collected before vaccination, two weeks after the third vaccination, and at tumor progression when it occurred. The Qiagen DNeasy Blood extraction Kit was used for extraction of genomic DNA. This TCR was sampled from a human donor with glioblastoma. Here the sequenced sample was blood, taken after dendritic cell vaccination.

The nucleotides read TGTGCCAGTAGTATCTCAAGACTCAGCAATCAGCCCCAGCATTTT. Its protein is CASSISRLSNQPQHF. Rearrangement joined TRBV19 to TRBJ1-5; a confident D gene designation cannot be given. Taken from cysteine to phenylalanine, the CDR3 has 15 residues. The CDR3 DNA has 45 bases and is translated from base 1. V gives up 3 bases and J gives up 1 base, and the segment between their germline ends measures 10 bases. The CDR1 and CDR2 encoded by the germline V gene (reference sequence) are LNHDA and SQIVND.